This TCR beta chain was recovered during a study of beta chain features in type 1 diabetes. Broader study findings: Lower insertion and higher deletion counts appeared at VDJ junctions in type 1 diabetes patients.

Expressed TCRB transcripts got sequenced, as all isolated RNA was reverse transcribed. Generated by immunoSEQ multiplex PCR, the TCRdb table keeps only in-frame clones and is missing some. The table lists around 160,000 clones, 48% of them singletons, with 0.42% in the top ten. Note on this clone: Antigen unknown.

V was shortened by 2 bases and J by 4 bases, with 14 bases between the two germline ends. CDR3 length: 15 amino acids. Germline assignment: CDR1 LGHNA and CDR2 YSLEER. On average, the one heparinised blood draw given by each donor was 90 to 150 mL. Isolation of CD4+ naive, central memory, regulatory and stem cell-like memory cells was achieved by sorting via CD45RO/CCR7/CD25/CD127/CD95/CD27. Sequencing was carried out using Tregs from blood. The J gene is TRBJ2-5, the V gene TRBV4-3, with TRBD2 as a possible D gene (6 bases). The clonotype was recovered from a young man in good health. The CDR3 nucleotides read TGCGCCAGCAGCCAACGGGACTCAAGGGTAGAGACCCAGTACTTC. Protein sequence: CASSQRDSRVETQYF.